A single sample gave rise to the 19 T cell receptor beta chains below, sequenced in a study of blood T cell repertoires in COVID-19. Measured with immunoSEQ multiplex PCR; TCRdb has only the in-frame clones, and not every one. Of approximately 330,000 clones listed, around 89% are singletons. The source material was peripheral blood. The receptors derive from a woman in her forties or fifties with active or convalescent COVID-19.

This chain connects TRBV30 to TRBJ2-3; TRBD2 matches at 10 bases. This CDR3 spans 15 amino acids. CDR1 and CDR2 from the germline V gene are GTSNPN and SVGIG (reference sequence). V shed 2 bases and J 1 base; nucleotides not matched to a gene: 3. The chain's CDR3 is CAWSIAGGRTDTQYF. The CDR3 DNA reads as TGTGCCTGGAGTATAGCGGGGGGTCGCACAGATACGCAGTATTTT.

This clone was counted between two and nine times. The V and J genes are TRBV30 and TRBJ1-3; tentatively, D is TRBD1 (6 bases). The germline gives CDR1 GTSNPN, CDR2 SVGIG (reference sequence). The CDR3 spans 15 residues. V dropped 2 bases and J dropped 2 bases, with 13 bases sitting between them. CDR3 DNA: TGTGCCTGGAGTAAAACAGGGTCCGCTGGAAACACCATATATTTT. Protein: CAWSKTGSAGNTIYF.

The table lists this clone with a count of one. V and J are TRBV19 and TRBJ2-5; D is possibly TRBD1 (6 bases). The CDR3 spans 12 residues. V was pared by 5 bases and J by 9 bases, with 13 bases between. Germline CDR1 is LNHDA and CDR2 is SQIVND (reference sequence). The CDR3 region has the DNA TGTGCCAGTAGTCCAAAACAGGGATCCCAGTACTTC. Protein sequence: CASSPKQGSQYF.

The chain couples TRBV7-2 to TRBJ1-2; TRBD1 aligns across 9 bases. The CDR3 contains 16 residues. In germline, CDR1 is SGHTA, CDR2 FQGNSA. J was trimmed by 2 bases and V by 0 bases; bases with no gene match: 4. The CDR3 sequence: CASSLAAGTGNYGYTF. The CDR3 DNA reads as TGTGCCAGCAGCTTAGCTGCCGGGACAGGGAACTATGGCTACACCTTC.

The V gene is TRBV5-6, the J gene TRBJ2-7, with 7 positions matching TRBD2. The CDR3 totals 15 residues. In germline, CDR1 is SGHDT, CDR2 YYEEEE. J lost 2 bases, V lost 5 bases, and 10 bases had no gene match. CDR3 loop: CASRGGTGTPYEQYF. CDR3 nucleotide sequence: TGTGCCAGCAGGGGGGGGACCGGAACCCCCTACGAGCAGTACTTC.

The chain uses TRBV5-4 and TRBJ2-5; 9 bases are shared with TRBD2. CDR3 size: 14 residues. Germline loops: CDR1 SGHNT, CDR2 YYREEE (reference sequence). Germline trimming cut 3 bases from V and 3 bases from J; bases unmatched to any gene: 3. This CDR3 reads CASSSPSGEETQYF. CDR3 coding DNA: TGTGCCAGCAGCTCCCCTAGCGGGGAAGAGACCCAGTACTTC. The full variable domain, its missing parts supplied by reference TRBV5-4 and TRBJ2-5, is ETGVTQSPTHLIKTRGQQVTLRCSSQSGHNTVSWYQQALGQGPQFIFQYYREEENGRGNFPPRFSGLQFPNYSSELNVNALELDDSALYLCASSSPSGEETQYFGPGTRLLVL.

V usage is TRBV30 and J usage is TRBJ1-2; TRBD1 might be the D (6 bases). Looked up from germline, CDR1 is GTSNPN and CDR2 is SVGIG (reference sequence). This CDR3 region has 14 residues. V lost 0 bases and J 7 bases, leaving 15 bases between the germline ends. CDR3 residues: CAWSVGVTRGGYTF. In nucleotides, the CDR3 is TGTGCCTGGAGTGTAGGCGTCACCAGGGGTGGCTACACCTTC.

The chain couples TRBV14 to TRBJ2-3, with 10 nucleotides matching TRBD2. Trimming cost V 2 bases and J 5 bases; bases outside gene matches: 16. The CDR3 is 19 residues long. In germline, CDR1 is SGHDN, CDR2 FVKESK. CDR3 nucleotide sequence: TGTGCCAGCAGCCAAAGATTACAACTAGCGGGGACTACCGGAGATACGCAGTATTTT. The encoded protein is CASSQRLQLAGTTGDTQYF.

The rearrangement uses TRBV6-2 or TRBV6-3 and TRBJ1-2, with 10 bases fitting TRBD1. The trim removed 2 bases at V and 5 bases at J, leaving 5 bases unmatched. Germline V lookup: CDR1 MNHEY, CDR2 SVGEGT. CDR3 length: 15 residues. The CDR3 loop reads CASSYEGQGRYGYTF. The CDR3 region has the DNA TGTGCCAGCAGTTACGAGGGACAGGGGAGGTATGGCTACACCTTC.

The chain uses TRBV3-1 (or the pseudogene TRBV3-2) and TRBJ2-2; the match to TRBD2 covers 7 bases. Germline assignment: CDR1 LGHDT and CDR2 YNNKEL (reference sequence). The CDR3 extends over 20 amino acids. V shed 1 base, J shed 2 bases, and the junction held 16 bases outside the gene matches. This CDR3 reads CASSQVGQVWRERNTGELFF. The CDR3 nucleotides are TGTGCCAGCAGCCAAGTCGGGCAGGTTTGGCGGGAGAGAAACACCGGGGAGCTGTTTTTT.

This chain joins TRBV10-3 and TRBJ2-3; 14 bases agree with TRBD2. The junction had 12 bases not matched to a gene; V was cut back by 1 base and J by 6 bases. Germline loops: CDR1 ENHRY, CDR2 SYGVKD. The CDR3 has 19 amino acids. The CDR3 protein is CAISEFGGGLAGGNDTQYF. The CDR3, as DNA: TGTGCCATCAGTGAGTTCGGGGGAGGACTAGCGGGAGGAAATGATACGCAGTATTTT.

This clone has only one observation. This rearrangement joins TRBV2 to TRBJ1-5; D may be TRBD1 (6 bases). CDR1 is SNHLY, CDR2 FYNNEI, per germline. V lost 8 bases and J lost 0, with 8 bases in between. The CDR3 is 13 amino acids. The CDR3, as DNA: TGTGCCAGCCGACAGGTTAGCAATCAGCCCCAGCATTTT. It codes for CASRQVSNQPQHF.

This clone was detected once. This chain joins TRBV14 and TRBJ1-1, with a tentative D call TRBD1 (6 bases). V dropped 6 bases and J dropped 4 bases, with 18 bases sitting between them. The CDR3 consists of 15 residues. The germline V gene has CDR1 SGHDN and CDR2 FVKESK. CDR3 amino acids: CASRPYSGGRTEAFF. The CDR3 DNA is TGTGCCAGCAGACCCTATTCCGGGGGGCGCACTGAAGCTTTCTTT.

The rearrangement links TRBV12-5 to TRBJ2-3, with D tentatively TRBD2 (5 bases). Germline CDR1 and CDR2: LGHNT and FRNRAP. The CDR3 has 14 amino acids. Trimming cost V 3 bases and J 4 bases, with 11 bases left between them. In DNA, the CDR3 is TGTGCTAGTGGTTTAGAGGGAATGGCAGATACGCAGTATTTT. Residues: CASGLEGMADTQYF.

The chain uses TRBV25-1 and TRBJ1-1; 7 bases are shared with TRBD1. The trim removed 7 bases at V and 5 bases at J, leaving 13 bases unmatched. Per germline, CDR1 MGHDK and CDR2 SYGVNS. The CDR3 loop spans 15 amino acids. This CDR3 is CASTPPLTGRTEAFF. CDR3 nucleotides: TGTGCCAGCACCCCACCTTTGACAGGGCGGACTGAAGCTTTCTTT.

This clone is a singleton in its sample. The chain joins TRBV3-1 (or the pseudogene TRBV3-2) to TRBJ2-2; D perhaps matches TRBD2 (5 bases). This CDR3 spans 12 amino acids. The germline CDR1 and CDR2 sequences are LGHDT and YNNKEL (reference sequence). Deletions cut 0 bases from V and 13 bases from J, with 9 bases between. The CDR3 is CASSQEAARLFF. CDR3 bases: TGTGCCAGCAGCCAAGAAGCGGCGAGGCTGTTTTTT.

This clone was picked up one time. V gene TRBV4-3 combines with J gene TRBJ2-3; 12 bases align to TRBD2. CDR3 length: 18 amino acids. The V and J ends lost 0 bases and 2 bases, in that order; junction bases with no gene match: 6. The germline V gene encodes CDR1 LGHNA and CDR2 YSLEER. The CDR3 protein is CASSQDVTSGGHTDTQYF. In nucleotides, the CDR3 is TGCGCCAGCAGCCAAGATGTTACTAGCGGGGGGCACACAGATACGCAGTATTTT.

J is TRBJ1-3 and V is TRBV5-6; the D gene is possibly TRBD1 (6 bases). Germline values: CDR1 SGHDT, CDR2 YYEEEE. Trimming took off 3 bases at V and 4 bases at J, with 14 bases between the two ends. The CDR3 is 15 residues long. CDR3 in amino acids: CASSYLRDIGNTIYF. The DNA of the CDR3 is TGTGCCAGCAGCTACCTCCGGGACATCGGAAACACCATATATTTT.

J is TRBJ1-1 and V is TRBV24-1; TRBD1 matches 7 bases. V was pared by 3 bases and J by 7 bases, with 10 bases of the junction left unmatched. The CDR3 has 15 amino acids. From germline, CDR1 is KGHDR and CDR2 SFDVKD. The CDR3 protein is CATSDPDRAPFEAFF. The DNA for the CDR3 is TGTGCCACCAGTGATCCTGACAGGGCCCCCTTTGAAGCTTTCTTT.